One and the same sample provided the 17 T cell receptor delta chains below, sequenced in a study of γδ T cells in repeated Plasmodium falciparum infection. Vgamma9/Vdelta2+ and Vdelta2-negative gammadelta T cells were flow-sorted from PBMC for bulk sequencing. With CATT, TCRdb re-called clones from the multiplex PCR reads. Among 75,000 to 95,000 delta-chain clones, 0.75% to 1% were seen once, and the ten largest hold 9% to 10%. Specimen: gamma-delta T cells from blood. The receptors originated from a pool of human donors (malaria-infected and uninfected, not separated).

With respect to this clone: TCRdb attributes to this sequence the protein of a much larger clone, which differs from the DNA translation at residue 17; a read error is likely, and the protein displayed is translated from the DNA. This sequence joins TRDV3 and TRDJ1; 8 bases match TRDD3. Germline V gene lookup returns CDR1 TVYSNPD and CDR2 GDNSRS (reference sequence). The CDR3 runs to 23 residues. J was trimmed by 0 bases and V by 0 bases; bases with no gene match: 30. The CDR3 bases are TGTGCCTTTAGAGGGGTTAGGTCGGGCCTACAGGGTGGGGGATTACTGCACACCGATAAACTCATCTTT. This gives the protein CAFRGVRSGLQGGGLLHTDKLIF.

This clone was found many times. The protein in TCRdb stems from a much larger clone and differs at residue 8 from this DNA's translation, likely a read error; here the protein is translated from the DNA. The chain combines TRDV2 with TRDJ1, with 7 bases matching TRDD3. Germline matching of the DNA provided the J gene here, since TCRdb leaves it blank. This CDR3 comprises 16 residues. After removal of 3 bases from V and 0 bases from J, the junction contained 9 bases not matched to a gene. Germline V gene sequence: CDR1 GEAIGNYY, CDR2 EKD. The CDR3 protein is CACDPLGGKYTDKLIF. DNA for the CDR3: TGTGCCTGTGACCCTCTGGGGGGTAAGTACACCGATAAACTCATCTTT.

Note on this clone: A far more abundant clone sits one base away, making this likely a read error. The identical CDR3 is also encoded by other nucleotide sequences in the sample. CDR3 protein: CACDPLLGDTDKLIF. The CDR3 region has the DNA TGTGCCTGTGACCCACTGCTGGGGGACACCGATAAACTCATCTTT. The J gene is TRDJ1, the V gene TRDV2, with 7 bases matching TRDD3. Here the J gene was assigned by germline matching of the DNA, as TCRdb has none. The germline CDR1 and CDR2 sequences are GEAIGNYY and EKD. The CDR3 runs 15 residues. V lost 3 bases, J lost 0 bases, and 6 bases stayed unmatched.

This clone occurred a few times. TCRdb records a much larger clone's protein for this DNA, with a difference at residue 8 that likely arises from a read error; the protein given is the translation of the DNA. The chain recombines TRDV2 with TRDJ1; 7 bases line up with TRDD3. TCRdb carries no J gene annotation; the J gene was assigned here by matching the DNA with germline. CDR1 GEAIGNYY and CDR2 EKD come from the germline V gene. The V and J ends lost 4 bases and 6 bases, in that order; junction bases with no gene match: 7. The CDR3 is made up of 13 amino acids. The CDR3 here is CACDLLGNHKLIF. The CDR3 bases are TGTGCCTGTGATTTACTGGGGAATCATAAACTCATCTTT.

On this clone itself: This likely traces to a read error, being one base from a far larger clone. Distinct nucleotide sequences in the sample also encode this CDR3. This chain connects TRDV2 to TRDJ1; D is uncertain. As TCRdb names no J gene, one was assigned here on the basis of a DNA match to germline. There are 18 residues in the CDR3. With 1 base removed from V and 0 bases from J, the gap between germline ends came to 20 bases. Germline V gene lookup returns CDR1 GEAIGNYY and CDR2 EKD. CDR3 loop: CACDTKYYQPMYTDKLIF. As DNA, the CDR3 is TGTGCCTGTGACACGAAGTACTACCAACCGATGTACACCGATAAACTCATCTTT.

A word on this clone: The TCRdb record carries a much larger clone's protein, which differs from this DNA's translation at residues 14 and 15; a read error is the likely cause, and the protein listed here is the DNA translation. The chain couples TRDV1 to TRDJ4; 11 bases fit TRDD3. Germline V lookup: CDR1 TSWWSYY, CDR2 QGS. This CDR3 has 18 residues. The CDR3 protein is CALGGLLELGDMKRHLIF. The CDR3 DNA sequence: TGTGCTCTTGGGGGCTTACTCGAACTGGGGGATATGAAGAGACACCTGATCTTT.

In this sample, this clone turned up a few times. TCRdb shows a much larger clone's protein in place of this DNA's translation, and the two differ at residue 13, likely through a read error; the protein shown is translated from the DNA. The rearrangement joins TRDV1 to TRDJ1; 7 nucleotides agree with TRDD3. V lost 0 bases and J lost 2; bases outside the gene matches: 24. CDR1 TSWWSYY and CDR2 QGS come from the germline V gene. This CDR3 is 22 amino acids long. The CDR3 bases are TGTGCTCTTGGGGAACTTCAGATCCTATGGAGAACTGTGGGATACCTTACCGATAAACTCATCTTT. It is translated as CALGELQILWRTVGYLTDKLIF.

With respect to this clone: One end of the junction is discordant with germline, which a read error may explain. This sequence joins TRDV1 and TRDJ1; either TRDD2 or TRDD3 may fit D (5 bases each). No J gene is reported in TCRdb; it was inferred here by comparing the DNA with germline. From germline, CDR1 is TSWWSYY and CDR2 QGS. CDR3 length: 20 residues. CDR3 sequence: CAWGTWTYGLPRPGTDKLIF. As DNA, the CDR3 is TGCGCTTGGGGAACTTGGACGTACGGCCTACCCAGACCCGGGACCGATAAACTCATCTTT.

The sample holds a few counts of this clone. The TCRdb protein comes from a much larger clone and disagrees with this DNA's translation at residue 5, likely due to a read error; the protein given here is derived from the DNA. The chain employs TRDV1 and TRDJ1, with no clear D. The J gene was missing in TCRdb and was found by matching the end of the DNA to germline. V was shortened by 3 bases and J by 0 bases, with 20 bases between the two germline ends. This CDR3 comprises 18 residues. CDR1 TSWWSYY and CDR2 QGS come from the germline V gene. CDR3 coding DNA: TGTGCTCTTGGGGACTGGCCTCCGATTAGGCACTACACCGATAAACTCATCTTT. This translates into CALGDWPPIRHYTDKLIF.

As concerns this clone: TCRdb lists the protein of a much larger clone for this DNA, which differs at residue 4, so this is likely a read error; the protein given here is translated from the DNA itself. This chain uses TRDV2 with TRDJ1; D gene unclear. Per germline, CDR1 GEAIGNYY and CDR2 EKD. The CDR3 covers 16 residues. The CDR3 DNA sequence: TGTGCCTGTGGCACCCTTGCGGATCGTTACACCGATAAACTCATCTTT. Residues: CACGTLADRYTDKLIF.

The table lists this clone with a few counts. A far more abundant clone sits one base away, making this likely a read error. This sample includes further DNA sequences coding for the same CDR3. TRDV1 is the V gene, and the J gene was not called; the table gives TRDD3 as D, unverified against the DNA. Germline loops: CDR1 TSWWSYY, CDR2 QGS. CDR3 length: 23 residues. CDR3 protein: CALGELQLPSYWLGDTSTDKLIF. CDR3 nucleotides: TGTGCTCTTGGGGAACTTCAACTTCCTTCCTACTGGCTGGGGGATACTTCCACCGATAAACTCATCTTC.

Details on this clone: It differs at one base from a far larger clone, so likely a read error. The same CDR3 can be traced to other DNA sequences in this sample. The chain carries TRDV1 and TRDJ1; perhaps TRDD3 as D (5 bases). This CDR3 has 21 amino acids. V lost 2 bases, J lost 0 bases, and 28 bases lay in between. Per germline, CDR1 TSWWSYY and CDR2 QGS. CDR3 in DNA: TGTGCTCTTGGGGAATTTGGGTCTCCGCTGGGTACTGAGTTATACACCGATAAACTCATCTTT. Amino acids: CALGEFGSPLGTELYTDKLIF.

This clone was counted many times. DNA of the CDR3: TGTGCTCTTGGGATAATACAAGCGTTCTACCCAACCGATAAACTCATCTTT. This translates into CALGIIQAFYPTDKLIF. The rearrangement uses TRDV1 and TRDJ1; D is uncertain. Germline-derived CDR1 and CDR2 are TSWWSYY and QGS. The V end was cut by 5 bases, the J end by 2 bases, with 21 bases between. The CDR3 spans 17 residues.

This clone was seen many times. Other DNA variants within this sample encode the same CDR3. This chain connects TRDV2 to TRDJ1; 12 positions agree with TRDD3. There are 18 residues in the CDR3. Trimming removed 3 bases from V and 0 bases from J; junction bases left unmatched: 10. The germline V gene has CDR1 GEAIGNYY and CDR2 EKD. The CDR3 loop reads CACDPLLGDTPYTDKLIF. DNA of the CDR3: TGTGCCTGTGACCCCTTACTGGGGGATACACCGTACACCGATAAACTCATCTTT.

Note on this clone: TCRdb's listed protein matches a much larger clone and diverges from this DNA's translation at residue 12, likely through a read error; the protein shown comes from the DNA. The DNA of the CDR3 is TGTGCCTGTGCAGACCTGCTAACGGTGGGTAAACACATCTTT. Its translation: CACADLLTVGKHIF. No J gene call was made, and the V gene is TRDV2. From germline, CDR1 is GEAIGNYY and CDR2 EKD. CDR3 length: 14 amino acids.

Regarding this clone: The protein TCRdb lists belongs to a much larger clone and differs from this DNA's translation at residue 8, which points to a read error; the protein shown is made from the DNA. The CDR3 region has the DNA TGTGCTCTTGGGAATCGGCGGACCCTACCTTTGGGGGATACGGCCGATAAACTCATCTTT. Translated: CALGNRRTLPLGDTADKLIF. The chain couples TRDV1 to TRDJ1; 11 bases line up with TRDD3. The J gene, absent from TCRdb, was called here by matching the DNA to germline. CDR3 length: 20 residues. Trimming removed 5 bases from V and 3 bases from J; junction bases left unmatched: 20. Germline V lookup: CDR1 TSWWSYY, CDR2 QGS.

This clone was detected many times. For this DNA, TCRdb reports the protein of a much larger clone, which diverges at residue 15, most likely from a read error; the protein presented here is translated directly from the DNA. CDR3 nucleotide sequence: TGTGCCTGTGACAAGAGGAGCTGGGGGTTCCTTAAGACCTGGGGCACCCGACAGATGTTTTTC. Translating gives CACDKRSWGFLKTWGTRQMFF. This sequence joins TRDV2 and TRDJ3; 7 bases align to TRDD3. Because TCRdb records no J gene, it was assigned here through a match of the DNA to germline. There are 21 residues in the CDR3. Per the germline V gene, CDR1 is GEAIGNYY and CDR2 is EKD.